These 32 T cell receptor beta chains were all obtained from the same sample, sequenced in a study of T-cell reconstitution after alpha-beta-depleted transplantation in children (dated by TCRdb to 2016 to 2017). The library came from PCR. Reads for this sample came from an Illumina HiSeq 2500. TCR library preparation used molecular barcoding, with unique molecular identifiers applied to normalize quantification of the TCRbeta repertoire. TCRdb reran the public reads through fastp at Q25 and MiXCR, keeping productive beta chains. Merged by CDR3 protein, the rows form single entries marked with the most common genes and DNA. Here the sample has just under 550,000 distinct CDR3 sequences; approximately 16% occur a single time. The top ten clones comprise approximately 3% of the sample. Sequencing was performed on PBMCs from the stem cell graft donor, taken from the stem cell graft. The receptors stem from a human donor who donated a stem cell graft to a child with acute lymphoblastic leukemia.

This chain links TRBV9 with TRBJ1-2; 10 bases are a match to TRBD1. Germline trimming cut 4 bases from V and 8 bases from J; bases unmatched to any gene: 5. This CDR3 is 13 amino acids long. Germline assignment: CDR1 SGDLS and CDR2 YYNGEE. The CDR3 spells CASSRQGARGYTF. In DNA form, the CDR3 reads TGTGCCAGCAGCCGACAGGGGGCAAGGGGCTACACCTTC.

The chain joins TRBV20-1 to TRBJ1-2, with a tentative D call TRBD1 (5 bases). V was cut by 6 bases and J by 5 bases, with 13 bases left in between. The CDR3 loop spans 12 amino acids. Germline CDR1 reads DFQATT; CDR2 reads SNEGSKA (reference sequence). This CDR3 reads CSASGGAYGYTF. CDR3 nucleotide sequence: TGCAGTGCCTCGGGGGGAGCGTATGGCTACACCTTC.

This clonotype showed up just a few times. This chain joins TRBV28 and TRBJ2-7, with 9 positions matching TRBD2. J lost 1 base, V lost 6 bases, and 7 bases had no gene match. This CDR3 comprises 15 residues. CDR1 and CDR2 from the germline V gene are MDHEN and SYDVKM. This CDR3 is CASSPSAGGSYEQYF. CDR3 coding DNA: TGTGCCAGCAGCCCCTCAGCGGGGGGTTCCTACGAGCAGTACTTC.

To note about this clonotype: One junction end does not reproduce the germline sequence, and a read error may be involved. The chain uses TRBV20-1 and TRBJ2-1; D perhaps matches TRBD1 (5 bases). Germline assignment: CDR1 DFQATT and CDR2 SNEGSKA (reference sequence). The CDR3 runs to 14 residues. CDR3 in DNA: TGCAGTGCTGGAGACAGAAGCTCCTACAATGAGCAGTTCTTC. Translating it yields CSAGDRSSYNEQFF.

This clonotype appeared a few times. The chain recombines TRBV7-9 with TRBJ1-1; D remains ambiguous. V was shortened by 5 bases and J by 3 bases, with 10 bases between the two germline ends. Looked up from germline, CDR1 is SEHNR and CDR2 is FQNEAQ (reference sequence). CDR3 size: 13 residues. The CDR3 loop reads CASSPEIYTEAFF. CDR3 bases: TGTGCCAGCAGCCCGGAGATCTACACTGAAGCTTTCTTT.

This clonotype has just one count. The chain uses TRBV24-1 and TRBJ2-1; D remains unclear. Deletions cut 3 bases from V and 2 bases from J, with 1 base between. The CDR3 is 12 residues long. CDR1 is KGHDR, CDR2 SFDVKD, per germline. CDR3 in DNA: TGTGCCACCAGTGATGCCTACAATGAGCAGTTCTTC. It codes for CATSDAYNEQFF.

V usage is TRBV5-1 and J usage is TRBJ1-5; D gene unclear. This CDR3 comprises 16 residues. V lost 4 bases and J 1 base, leaving 15 bases between the germline ends. Germline lookup yields CDR1 SGHRS and CDR2 YFSETQ. This CDR3 reads CASSTGPIGSNQPQHF. CDR3 bases: TGCGCCAGCAGCACCGGCCCAATTGGGAGCAATCAGCCCCAGCATTTT.

This clonotype was seen a few times. This rearrangement joins TRBV20-1 to TRBJ2-5; possible D gene TRBD1, 6 bases. The CDR3 consists of 14 residues. Germline loops: CDR1 DFQATT, CDR2 SNEGSKA (reference sequence). The germline V and J ends were trimmed by 6 bases and 3 bases, with 17 bases remaining between them. This CDR3 reads CSAKLGQFEETQYF. CDR3 nucleotide sequence: TGCAGTGCCAAACTCGGACAGTTCGAAGAGACCCAGTACTTC.

There are a few counts of this clonotype. The chain recombines TRBV30 with TRBJ2-5; a possible D gene is TRBD2 (5 bases). The CDR3 covers 12 residues. Looked up from germline, CDR1 is GTSNPN and CDR2 is SVGIG (reference sequence). Between the trimmed V and J ends, which lost 0 bases and 9 bases, there was a span of 11 bases. The CDR3 protein is CAWSVQRAAQYF. The CDR3 DNA is TGTGCCTGGAGTGTACAAAGAGCGGCCCAGTACTTC.

This clonotype has more than one count but fewer than ten. This chain uses TRBV27 with TRBJ2-5; D is perhaps TRBD1 (6 bases). The CDR3 spans 13 residues. Trimming removed 6 bases at V and 4 bases at J, with 12 bases between. Germline CDR1 reads MNHEY; CDR2 reads SMNVEV (reference sequence). The CDR3 DNA follows: TGTGCCAGCAGCCCTCAGGGGCCAGAGACCCAGTACTTC. Its protein is CASSPQGPETQYF.

This clonotype was seen a handful of times. The chain employs TRBV5-5 and TRBJ1-2, with TRBD1 as a possible D gene (5 bases). Trimming removed 2 bases from V and 7 bases from J, with 12 bases in between. This CDR3 is 13 amino acids long. CDR1 is SGHKS and CDR2 is YYEKEE in the germline V gene (reference sequence). The CDR3 here is CASSFVGGSGYTF. The DNA for the CDR3 is TGTGCCAGCAGCTTCGTCGGGGGTAGTGGCTACACCTTC.

This clonotype came up a few times. This chain links TRBV30 with TRBJ1-2; 8 bases agree with TRBD1. Trimming removed 2 bases from V and 7 bases from J; junction bases left unmatched: 3. This CDR3 has 12 amino acids. CDR1 and CDR2 (germline): GTSNPN, SVGIG (reference sequence). CDR3 protein: CAWSQGAGGYTF. The CDR3 coding sequence is TGTGCCTGGAGTCAGGGGGCCGGTGGCTACACCTTC.

This clonotype was seen more than once but under ten times. V gene TRBV9 combines with J gene TRBJ2-3; tentatively, D is TRBD2 (5 bases). CDR3 length: 15 residues. Germline V CDR1 and CDR2: SGDLS, YYNGEE. V lost 2 bases to trimming and J lost 5 bases, with 15 bases between them. CDR3 coding DNA: TGTGCCAGCAGCGTGACAAGGGAAGGAGGAGATACGCAGTATTTT. Translating gives CASSVTREGGDTQYF.

This clonotype was counted between two and nine times. The CDR3 protein is CASSPLYGREKNEQFF. DNA for the CDR3: TGTGCCAGCAGCCCCCTGTACGGGCGGGAGAAGAATGAGCAGTTCTTC. The chain links TRBV7-3 to TRBJ2-1; 7 bases match TRBD2. With 5 bases clipped from V and 7 bases from J, the junction kept 14 bases outside the gene matches. The germline V gene encodes CDR1 SGHTA and CDR2 FQGTGA. This CDR3 is 16 amino acids long.

This clonotype turned up a few times. J is TRBJ1-4 and V is TRBV25-1; D gene unclear. CDR3 size: 20 residues. The ends were cut back, 0 bases at V and 8 bases at J, with 28 bases in the middle. Germline V gene lookup returns CDR1 MGHDK and CDR2 SYGVNS. For the CDR3, the DNA is TGTGCCAGCAGTGAATATATTCATCGGGTAATGGGCCAAGTGGACGAAAAACTGTTTTTT. Translating gives CASSEYIHRVMGQVDEKLFF. Complete variable domain (other parts from reference TRBV25-1 and TRBJ1-4): EADIYQTPRYLVIGTGKKITLECSQTMGHDKMYWYQQDPGMELHLIHYSYGVNSTEKGDLSSESTVSRIRTEHFPLTLESARPSHTSQYLCASSEYIHRVMGQVDEKLFFGSGTQLSVL.

V is TRBV29-1 and J is TRBJ2-7, with D perhaps matching TRBD2 (6 bases). This CDR3 has 15 amino acids. Trimming cost V 0 bases and J 7 bases, with 19 bases left between them. Germline V CDR1 and CDR2: SQVTM, ANQGSEA. The CDR3 sequence is CSVEDGTRGAGEQYF. The CDR3 bases are TGCAGCGTTGAAGATGGAACCCGAGGAGCGGGTGAGCAGTACTTC.

This clonotype occurred a few times. V usage is TRBV10-1 and J usage is TRBJ1-1; 9 bases are shared with TRBD1. The germline CDR1 and CDR2 sequences are WNHNN and SYGVQD (reference sequence). The V gene end was trimmed by 5 bases and the J gene end by 6 bases; junction bases not matched to a gene: 4. CDR3 size: 13 residues. Here the CDR3 reads CASSSGTGPEAFF. For the CDR3, the DNA is TGCGCCAGCAGTTCCGGGACAGGGCCTGAAGCTTTCTTT.

This clonotype was counted between two and nine times. The V and J genes are TRBV9 and TRBJ2-1; TRBD1 aligns across 10 bases. The CDR3 has 14 residues. V was pared by 4 bases and J by 5 bases, with 3 bases of the junction left unmatched. From germline, CDR1 is SGDLS and CDR2 YYNGEE. CDR3 residues: CASSPDRGNNEQFF. The CDR3 bases are TGTGCCAGCAGCCCGGACAGGGGGAACAATGAGCAGTTCTTC.

The rearrangement joins TRBV20-1 to TRBJ2-1; D is unclear. Trimming took 0 bases from V and 0 from J, leaving 9 bases between them. Germline V lookup: CDR1 DFQATT, CDR2 SNEGSKA (reference sequence). The CDR3 extends over 15 amino acids. This CDR3 reads CSARDLPDSYNEQFF. Here the CDR3 DNA reads TGCAGTGCTAGAGATCTCCCGGACTCCTACAATGAGCAGTTCTTC.

This clonotype has more than one count but fewer than ten. The chain joins TRBV19 to TRBJ1-2; TRBD1 matches at 8 bases. CDR3 length: 15 amino acids. Germline V lookup: CDR1 LNHDA, CDR2 SQIVND (reference sequence). V gave up 6 bases and J gave up 4 bases; unmatched junction bases: 10. CDR3: CASSSRGQGFYGYTF. CDR3 nucleotides: TGTGCCAGTAGCTCAAGAGGACAGGGCTTCTATGGCTACACCTTC.

J is TRBJ2-1 and V is TRBV11-1; a possible D gene is TRBD2 (5 bases). Germline CDR1 reads SGHAT; CDR2 reads FQDESV (reference sequence). V was shortened by 5 bases and J by 0 bases, with 11 bases between the two germline ends. This CDR3 is 15 amino acids long. CDR3 sequence reads: CASSRGSGSYNEQFF. The CDR3 DNA follows: TGTGCCAGCAGCCGTGGGAGTGGCTCCTACAATGAGCAGTTCTTC. Combining the CDR3 with reference TRBV11-1 and TRBJ2-1 gives the whole variable domain EAEVAQSPRYKITEKSQAVAFWCDPISGHATLYWYRQILGQGPELLVQFQDESVVDDSQLPKDRFSAERLKGVDSTLKIQPAELGDSAMYLCASSRGSGSYNEQFFGPGTRLTVL.

This clonotype came up a few times. CDR3 DNA sequence: TGTGCCAGCAGGAAGTTCCCTGGGGCCAACGTCCTGACTTTC. Its protein is CASRKFPGANVLTF. The genes are TRBV7-9 and TRBJ2-6; no definite D call. The CDR3 consists of 14 residues. Trimming cost V 6 bases and J 2 bases, with 8 bases left between them. Germline values: CDR1 SEHNR, CDR2 FQNEAQ (reference sequence).

The chain combines TRBV5-1 with TRBJ2-3; 12 bases are a match to TRBD2. The J segment lost 6 bases and the V segment lost 5 bases, leaving 1 base of the junction unmatched. Per germline, CDR1 SGHRS and CDR2 YFSETQ. The CDR3 has 13 amino acids. The CDR3 DNA reads as TGCGCCAGCAGTACTAGCGGGAGGGATACGCAGTATTTT. This encodes CASSTSGRDTQYF. The full variable domain, in which reference TRBV5-1 and TRBJ2-3 provide the parts outside the CDR3, is KAGVTQTPRYLIKTRGQQVTLSCSPISGHRSVSWYQQTPGQGLQFLFEYFSETQRNKGNFPGRFSGRQFSNSRSEMNVSTLELGDSALYLCASSTSGRDTQYFGPGTRLTVL.

This clonotype was observed many times. At one boundary the junction diverges from the germline segment, which might be a read error. The chain carries TRBV5-1 and TRBJ2-3; D is undetermined. Germline V gene data show CDR1 as SGHRS and CDR2 as YFSETQ. The CDR3 sequence is 13 residues long. This CDR3 reads CASSLVPTDTQYF. CDR3 coding DNA: TGTGCCAGCAGCCTCGTTCCCACAGATACGCAGTATTTT.

The J gene is TRBJ2-1, the V gene TRBV20-1; 11 bases align to TRBD2. Germline loops: CDR1 DFQATT, CDR2 SNEGSKA (reference sequence). The V and J ends lost 0 bases and 6 bases, in that order; junction bases with no gene match: 7. The CDR3 is 16 residues long. The CDR3 spells CSARDLTSGSFNEQFF. In nucleotides, the CDR3 is TGCAGTGCTAGAGATTTAACTAGCGGGAGCTTCAATGAGCAGTTCTTC.

The J gene is TRBJ1-1, the V gene TRBV4-1; weak D call: TRBD1 (6 bases). Germline loops: CDR1 MGHRA, CDR2 YSYEKL. V dropped 4 bases and J dropped 6 bases, with 18 bases sitting between them. The CDR3 sequence is 15 residues long. In DNA, the CDR3 is TGCGCCAGCAGCCCCCCAATGTGGAGGGGGGCTGAAGCTTTCTTT. Translated, it gives CASSPPMWRGAEAFF.

The sample holds a few counts of this clonotype. This chain links TRBV9 with TRBJ2-7; TRBD2 matches 8 bases. CDR3 length: 15 residues. V was pared by 0 bases and J by 7 bases, with 9 bases of the junction left unmatched. Germline CDR1 SGDLS, CDR2 YYNGEE. This chain's CDR3 is CASSVGGAGGGEQYF. The CDR3 region has the DNA TGTGCCAGCAGCGTAGGGGGGGCGGGAGGTGGTGAGCAGTACTTC.

The V call is TRBV7-9, the J call TRBJ1-5; 11 bases map to TRBD1. The CDR3 spans 15 residues. The trim removed 3 bases at V and 8 bases at J, leaving 6 bases unmatched. Germline lookup yields CDR1 SEHNR and CDR2 FQNEAQ (reference sequence). The CDR3 region is CASSLGTGGEEPQHF. CDR3 DNA: TGTGCCAGCAGCTTGGGGACAGGGGGAGAGGAGCCCCAGCATTTT.

This clonotype came up a few times. V gene TRBV5-1 combines with J gene TRBJ2-1; TRBD2 matches at 12 bases. The CDR3 extends over 19 amino acids. Germline CDR1 is SGHRS and CDR2 is YFSETQ. V lost 4 bases to trimming and J lost 0 bases; unmatched junction nucleotides: 11. The CDR3 here is CASSPPGLAGTSSYNEQFF. Written as DNA, the CDR3 is TGCGCCAGCAGCCCCCCGGGACTAGCGGGCACGAGCTCCTACAATGAGCAGTTCTTC.

This clonotype was counted between two and nine times. The genes are TRBV7-7 and TRBJ2-1; TRBD2 is a possible D gene (5 bases). The CDR3 consists of 15 residues. Germline V gene sequence: CDR1 SSHAT, CDR2 FNYEAQ (reference sequence). Deletions cut 4 bases from V and 11 bases from J, with 21 bases between. The CDR3 coding sequence is TGTGCCAGCAGCTCAACACTAGAGAAGTTCGGGAAGCAGTTCTTC. Its translation is CASSSTLEKFGKQFF.

The genes are TRBV29-1 and TRBJ2-1, with 10 bases fitting TRBD2. Germline V gene data show CDR1 as SQVTM and CDR2 as ANQGSEA. V lost 3 bases and J lost 3; bases outside the gene matches: 8. CDR3 length: 16 amino acids. The CDR3 protein is CSVETFGTSVYNEQFF. In DNA form, the CDR3 reads TGCAGCGTTGAGACTTTTGGGACTAGCGTCTACAATGAGCAGTTCTTC.

This clonotype was observed at least ten times. This chain connects TRBV12-3 or TRBV12-4 to TRBJ1-1; no clear D. This CDR3 spans 14 amino acids. Trimming took 1 base from V and 8 from J, leaving 14 bases between them. The CDR3 reads CASSLGTLRGEAFF. The CDR3 DNA follows: TGTGCCAGCAGTTTAGGGACGTTGCGAGGAGAAGCTTTCTTT.